The next 20 T cell receptor beta chains were all read from a single sample in a study of early T cells in non-severe SARS-CoV-2 infection. TCRdb recomputed calls from the 5' RACE reads with MiXCR, one row per CDR3 protein. The sample has 80,000 to 100,000 distinct CDR3 sequences; 12% are singletons. The sequenced sample was whole blood. All receptors come from an adult who was a healthcare worker with PCR-confirmed SARS-CoV-2 infection or an uninfected control (not recorded which).

This clonotype was found a few times. The chain recombines TRBV5-1 with TRBJ1-1; D gene uncertain. Germline-derived CDR1 and CDR2 are SGHRS and YFSETQ. The V end lost 5 bases, the J end lost 1 base, and 6 bases lay between the germline ends. The CDR3 totals 12 residues. The CDR3 coding sequence is TGCGCCAGCAGATCACCGAACACTGAAGCTTTCTTT. This gives the protein CASRSPNTEAFF.

V gene TRBV18 combines with J gene TRBJ1-1; TRBD1 matches 8 bases. Germline CDR1 reads KGHSH; CDR2 reads LQKENI. The length of the CDR3 is 13 residues. The V gene end was trimmed by 8 bases and the J gene end by 7 bases; junction bases not matched to a gene: 9. In DNA form, the CDR3 reads TGTGCCAGCGGACGGGGGACAGGCGTTGAAGCTTTCTTT. Translating it yields CASGRGTGVEAFF. The full variable domain, with the rest looked up from reference TRBV18 and TRBJ1-1, is NAGVMQNPRHLVRRRGQEARLRCSPMKGHSHVYWYRQLPEEGLKFMVYLQKENIIDESGMPKERFSAEFPKEGPSILRIQQVVRGDSAAYFCASGRGTGVEAFFGQGTRLTVV.

The chain carries TRBV19 and TRBJ1-5, with D possibly TRBD1 on 6 matching bases. Germline lookup yields CDR1 LNHDA and CDR2 SQIVND (reference sequence). CDR3 length equals 17 residues. V was trimmed by 5 bases and J by 0 bases, leaving 17 bases between them. The CDR3 DNA reads as TGTGCCAGTAGTCCCCCCTCCGGGACACGTAGCAATCAGCCCCAGCATTTT. Its translation: CASSPPSGTRSNQPQHF. The variable domain in full, completed from reference TRBV19 and TRBJ1-5, reads DGGITQSPKYLFRKEGQNVTLSCEQNLNHDAMYWYRQDPGQGLRLIYYSQIVNDFQKGDIAEGYSVSREKKESFPLTVTSAQKNPTAFYLCASSPPSGTRSNQPQHFGDGTRLSIL.

This clonotype was observed at least ten times. The chain uses TRBV3-1 and TRBJ2-5; TRBD1 is a possible D gene (5 bases). Trimming took 2 bases from V and 7 from J, leaving 29 bases between them. There are 19 residues in the CDR3. Germline loops: CDR1 LGHDT, CDR2 YNNKEL (reference sequence). CDR3: CASSQREPQGSPKGWTQYF. The CDR3 nucleotides read TGTGCCAGCAGCCAAAGAGAACCCCAGGGCAGCCCGAAGGGTTGGACCCAGTACTTC.

This clonotype was found a few times. The CDR3 DNA is TGTGCCAGCAGTTCAACAAGGGGGGCAGTCTCCTACGAGCAGTACTTC. Protein: CASSSTRGAVSYEQYF. The chain joins TRBV6-2 or TRBV6-3 to TRBJ2-7, with D perhaps TRBD1 or TRBD2 (6 bases each). This CDR3 is built from 16 residues. CDR1 is MNHEY and CDR2 is SVGEGT in the germline V gene. The V gene lost 4 bases and the J gene lost 0 bases, with 16 bases spanning the gap.

Details on this clonotype: The junction departs from the called germline gene at one end, perhaps through a read error. The chain carries TRBV30 and TRBJ2-7, with D perhaps matching TRBD1 or TRBD2 (5 bases each). The CDR3 covers 12 residues. CDR1 and CDR2 (germline): GTSNPN, SVGIG (reference sequence). CDR3 loop: CAWSVTGDEPYF. For the CDR3, the DNA is TGTGCCTGGAGTGTAACTGGGGACGAGCCGTACTTC.

This clonotype was observed a handful of times. The genes are TRBV6-1 and TRBJ2-1; 9 positions match TRBD2. This CDR3 spans 16 amino acids. Per the germline V gene, CDR1 is MNHNS and CDR2 is SASEGT. J was trimmed by 5 bases and V by 1 base; bases with no gene match: 6. DNA of the CDR3: TGTGCCAGCAGTGAAGGTAGCGGGAGTGGGCACAATGAGCAGTTCTTC. Translation gives CASSEGSGSGHNEQFF.

This clonotype has a handful of counts. The chain recombines TRBV6-2 or TRBV6-3 with TRBJ2-3, with TRBD2 as a possible D gene (5 bases). V lost 7 bases and J 6 bases, leaving 14 bases between the germline ends. The CDR3 totals 13 residues. Germline CDR1 MNHEY, CDR2 SVGEGT. The CDR3 loop reads CASKRGSGDTQYF. As DNA, the CDR3 is TGTGCCAGCAAACGAGGGAGCGGTGATACGCAGTATTTT.

This clonotype was detected a few times. The V gene is TRBV20-1, the J gene TRBJ1-6; no clear D. V was clipped by 6 bases and J by 0 bases, with 15 bases between them. CDR1 DFQATT and CDR2 SNEGSKA come from the germline V gene (reference sequence). The CDR3 length is 16 residues. The CDR3 DNA sequence: TGCAGTGCGGCTTCGACGGAGAGCTCCTATAATTCACCCCTCCACTTT. Translated: CSAASTESSYNSPLHF.

The gene calls are TRBV29-1 and TRBJ1-1, with no clear D. This CDR3 has 13 amino acids. Trimming took off 5 bases at V and 1 base at J, with 11 bases between the two ends. Germline loops: CDR1 SQVTM, CDR2 ANQGSEA. In DNA, the CDR3 is TGCAGCGTTCGGACGGATCCGAACACTGAAGCTTTCTTT. This sequence encodes CSVRTDPNTEAFF.

This clonotype was recorded a few times. This sequence joins TRBV4-3 and TRBJ1-4; D unclear. Between the trimmed V and J ends, which lost 3 bases and 0 bases, there was a span of 14 bases. From germline, CDR1 is LGHNA and CDR2 YSLEER. The CDR3 loop spans 17 amino acids. The CDR3, as DNA: TGCGCCAGCAGCCAGGCACCCTCGGGTACAACTAATGAAAAACTGTTTTTT. Protein: CASSQAPSGTTNEKLFF.

V gene TRBV2 combines with J gene TRBJ2-7; no reliable D call. This CDR3 region has 14 residues. The germline V gene has CDR1 SNHLY and CDR2 FYNNEI. V dropped 5 bases and J dropped 1 base, with 12 bases sitting between them. CDR3 loop: CASSPIDGSYEQYF. Written as DNA, the CDR3 is TGTGCCAGCAGTCCGATTGACGGGTCCTACGAGCAGTACTTC.

This clonotype was counted a few times. The rearrangement uses TRBV20-1 and TRBJ2-5; D not certain. Per the germline V gene, CDR1 is DFQATT and CDR2 is SNEGSKA (reference sequence). The V end lost 6 bases, the J end lost 3 bases, and 11 bases lay between the germline ends. The CDR3 totals 12 residues. This chain's CDR3 is CSATSGEETQYF. CDR3 DNA sequence: TGCAGTGCCACGTCTGGCGAAGAGACCCAGTACTTC.

This clonotype was counted ten times or more. This chain joins TRBV7-9 and TRBJ2-1; 9 bases fit TRBD2. There are 15 residues in the CDR3. CDR1 and CDR2 (germline): SEHNR, FQNEAQ (reference sequence). V lost 5 bases to trimming and J lost 4 bases; unmatched junction nucleotides: 6. Here the CDR3 reads CASSLIAGAYNEQFF. As DNA, the CDR3 is TGTGCCAGCAGCCTGATAGCGGGAGCGTACAATGAGCAGTTCTTC.

In its sample, this clonotype was seen a few times. This chain connects TRBV2 to TRBJ2-1; D call uncertain. The CDR3 is 14 amino acids. Trimming left V 7 bases short and J 2 bases short, with 12 bases between. The V gene's germline CDR1 is SNHLY and CDR2 FYNNEI. The CDR3 loop is CASNPSAPYNEQFF. CDR3 nucleotide sequence: TGTGCCAGCAATCCCTCGGCCCCCTACAATGAGCAGTTCTTC.

The chain employs TRBV29-1 and TRBJ1-2; D is unclear. This CDR3 has 12 residues. Germline CDR1 and CDR2: SQVTM and ANQGSEA. The V gene lost 6 bases and the J gene lost 8 bases, with 16 bases spanning the gap. Here the CDR3 DNA reads TGCAGCGTCCTCCCGCAGACACCCGGCTACACCTTC. As protein: CSVLPQTPGYTF.

This clonotype has more than one count but fewer than ten. The CDR3 region has the DNA TGCAGCGTTGAAACGGACGGTAACTATGGCTACACCTTC. Its translation: CSVETDGNYGYTF. The rearrangement links TRBV29-1 to TRBJ1-2; D not certain. The CDR3 runs 13 residues. CDR1 SQVTM and CDR2 ANQGSEA come from the germline V gene. V lost 2 bases and J lost 1, with 8 bases in between.

This rearrangement joins TRBV27 to TRBJ1-1; D perhaps matches TRBD1 (5 bases). Deletions cut 0 bases from V and 6 bases from J, with 11 bases between. This CDR3 is 14 amino acids long. Germline V CDR1 and CDR2: MNHEY, SMNVEV (reference sequence). For the CDR3, the DNA is TGTGCCAGCAGTTTATCCCCCTGGGACGCTGAAGCTTTCTTT. Residues: CASSLSPWDAEAFF.

Ten or more counts support this clonotype. The rearrangement links TRBV7-6 to TRBJ2-7; 10 bases are a match to TRBD1. CDR3 size: 15 residues. The V gene's germline CDR1 is SGHVS and CDR2 FNYEAQ. V shed 4 bases and J 6 bases; nucleotides not matched to a gene: 9. As DNA, the CDR3 is TGTGCCAGCAGCTCCTCCGGGACAGGGGCGGGCGAGCAGTACTTC. It yields the protein CASSSSGTGAGEQYF.

The CDR3 DNA sequence: TGCGCCAGCAGCCAAGAACAGGGGGCGTTTACCGGGGAGCTGTTTTTT. Translated: CASSQEQGAFTGELFF. The chain combines TRBV4-3 with TRBJ2-2, with 9 bases aligning to TRBD1. Germline CDR1 and CDR2: LGHNA and YSLEER. V shed 0 bases, J shed 5 bases, and the junction held 4 bases outside the gene matches. The CDR3 sequence is 16 residues long.